This T cell receptor (beta chain) was captured in a study of graft-versus-host responses after intestinal transplantation. Study-level points and caveats: Marrow from the recipient contained GvH clones, some of which had appeared first in ileum or blood.

This clone appeared a few times. Its target is unknown. This table comes from immunoSEQ multiplex PCR, and its TCRdb copy is limited to in-frame clones, with some not included. The sample shows fewer than 60,000 clones, 84% of them seen only once. The germline V gene encodes CDR1 SGHRS and CDR2 YFSETQ. V dropped 0 bases and J dropped 3 bases, with 3 bases sitting between them. The CDR3 has 12 residues. This TCR came from a human donor who was the organ donor for an intestinal transplant. The source was unstimulated CD4+ T cells sorted from spleen or lymph node cells, collected before transplant. This rearrangement joins TRBV5-1 to TRBJ1-2; D is undetermined. The CDR3 is CASSLGDYGYTF. CDR3 bases: TGCGCCAGCAGCTTGGGGGACTATGGCTACACCTTC.